This TCR beta chain derives from a study of Graves' ophthalmopathy and Graves' hyperthyroidism. The study, taken as a whole, reports: Most expanded thyroid clonotypes above 0.001 frequency also appeared in blood.

Diagnostic conclusions were grounded in clinical symptoms, serum thyroxine, TRAb, thyroid ultrasound and orbital computed tomography. The CDR3 is 14 amino acids. V lost 9 bases and J lost 4; bases outside the gene matches: 10. In germline, CDR1 is LNHDA, CDR2 SQIVND (reference sequence). Amplified TCR beta CDR3 regions were obtained using RNA transcripts as template. HTBI-primed first-round RT-PCR preceded second-round multiplex PCR. TCRdb re-called the multiplex PCR reads through MiXCR, storing one row per CDR3 protein. The sample carries a few hundred thousand distinct CDR3 sequences, about 21% recorded once. This clonotype was observed many times. Its specificity is not known.

J is TRBJ2-5 and V is TRBV19, with TRBD1 matching 8 bases. Source material: peripheral blood. The clonotype comes from a woman under 30 with stable Graves' hyperthyroidism. CDR3 protein: CASSATGGGETQYF. DNA for the CDR3: TGTGCCAGCAGCGCTACAGGGGGTGGAGAGACCCAGTACTTC.